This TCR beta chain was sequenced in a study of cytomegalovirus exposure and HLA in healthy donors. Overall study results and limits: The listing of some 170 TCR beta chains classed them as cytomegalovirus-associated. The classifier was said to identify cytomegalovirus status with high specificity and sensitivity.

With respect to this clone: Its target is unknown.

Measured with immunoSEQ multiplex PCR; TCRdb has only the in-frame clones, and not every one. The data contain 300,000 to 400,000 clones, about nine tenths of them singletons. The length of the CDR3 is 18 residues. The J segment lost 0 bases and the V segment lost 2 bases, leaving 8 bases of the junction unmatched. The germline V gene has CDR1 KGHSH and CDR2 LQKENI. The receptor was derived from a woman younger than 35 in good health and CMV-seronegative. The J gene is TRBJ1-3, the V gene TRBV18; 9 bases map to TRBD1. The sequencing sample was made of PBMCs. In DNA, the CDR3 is TGTGCCAGCTCACCAATGCCGGGACAGGGTAACTCTGGAAACACCATATATTTT. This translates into CASSPMPGQGNSGNTIYF.